Listed here is a single T cell receptor (beta chain). Its antigen is unknown. The data were taken from a study of cytotoxic CD8 clonotypes in ibrutinib-treated CLL. Study details: Overall, approximately 25 responses were partial and 2 complete; following median about 68 months, roughly 15 patients stayed remitted and 12 progressed. The study recorded mean values of around 250,000 productive templates and tens of thousands of productive rearrangements per sample.

Findings of the study overall: Baseline values of clonality outstripped age-matched healthy donors and followed circulating CD8+ T-cell counts.

Trimming took off 6 bases at V and 1 base at J, with 3 bases between the two ends. CDR1 is SNHLY, CDR2 FYNNEI, per germline. This CDR3 contains 12 residues. T cells were sequenced at a targeted depth of 1 in 200,000 to 1 in 1 million. Profiled with immunoSEQ multiplex PCR; TCRdb holds only in-frame clones, not every one. The data show over 45,000 clones, with 56% seen just once and roughly 22% held by the top ten. The chain uses TRBV2 and TRBJ2-2, with no clear D. The receptor was isolated from a human donor with chronic lymphocytic leukemia. The material was PBMCs, obtained after 24 months of ibrutinib treatment. The CDR3 here is CASRQNTGELFF. The CDR3 DNA reads TGTGCCAGCAGACAGAACACCGGGGAGCTGTTTTTT.